Reported below is one T cell receptor beta chain. The CDR3 runs to 13 residues. Germline-derived CDR1 and CDR2 are ENHRY and SYGVKD. V trimming: 10 bases; J trimming: 4 bases; junction bases outside the gene matches: 7. Repertoires were generated with immunoSEQ multiplex PCR, while TCRdb's copy carries only in-frame clones and drops some. Of 70,000 to 95,000 clones listed, under 95% are singletons. Sorting used thawed, overnight-rested PBMC stained with anti-CD3, a viability dye and GMM-loaded CD1B tetramer. CD1B tetramers were loaded with Rhodococcus equi-derived C32 glucose monomycolate. The entry originates in a study of T cells in tuberculosis. Across the study: T cells were selected with CD1B tetramers loaded with glucose monomycolate. Study-wide results and caveats: Some low-affinity tetramer-binding T cells may be absent from this sample.

This receptor was identified in an adult woman with latent tuberculosis. The specimen sequenced was CD1b-GMM tetramer-negative cells sorted from PBMCs. The chain links TRBV10-3 to TRBJ1-5; 7 bases are a match to TRBD1. The CDR3 DNA follows: TGTGCCAGCGGGACAGCGAATAATCAGCCCCAGCATTTT. This gives the protein CASGTANNQPQHF.